These 23 T cell receptor beta chains originate from one sample sequenced in a study of shared clonotypes between healthy human individuals. Clones were sequenced by immunoSEQ multiplex PCR, and TCRdb holds only the in-frame ones, with some missing. The data contain 1,400,000 or so clones, approximately 98.5% of them singletons. Sequenced sample: naive CD4+ T cells sorted from blood. As to subset: CD45RA+ positively selected. These receptor sequences come from a man under 40 in good health.

The V and J genes are TRBV9 and TRBJ2-2; 10 bases are shared with TRBD1. V shed 2 bases, J shed 2 bases, and the junction held 9 bases outside the gene matches. The CDR3 totals 18 residues. Germline V gives CDR1 SGDLS, CDR2 YYNGEE. Here the CDR3 DNA reads TGTGCCAGCAGCGTCCATAGGAGACAGGGGGCAAACACCGGGGAGCTGTTTTTT. It encodes CASSVHRRQGANTGELFF.

This sequence joins TRBV2 and TRBJ2-1, with TRBD2 as a possible D gene (5 bases). Germline values: CDR1 SNHLY, CDR2 FYNNEI. V was cut by 7 bases and J by 3 bases, with 10 bases left in between. The CDR3 has 13 residues. CDR3 sequence (DNA): TGTGCCAGCATGGGAGTGGTCTACAATGAGCAGTTCTTC. This translates into CASMGVVYNEQFF.

The V gene is TRBV6-6, the J gene TRBJ2-7, with TRBD1 identical over 7 bases. J lost 2 bases, V lost 7 bases, and 8 bases had no gene match. This CDR3 contains 14 residues. The germline V gene encodes CDR1 MNHNY and CDR2 SVGAGI (reference sequence). CDR3 DNA sequence: TGTGCCAGCACTTCGACCGACAGGGCCTACGAGCAGTACTTC. This gives the protein CASTSTDRAYEQYF.

The V and J genes are TRBV2 and TRBJ2-4, with TRBD2 identical over 11 bases. V lost 4 bases, J lost 14 bases, and 4 bases stayed unmatched. The CDR3 covers 12 residues. Germline loops: CDR1 SNHLY, CDR2 FYNNEI. Here the CDR3 reads CASSGMTSGKYF. The DNA for the CDR3 is TGTGCCAGCAGTGGCATGACTAGCGGGAAGTACTTC. Full variable domain (rest looked up from reference TRBV2 and TRBJ2-4): EPEVTQTPSHQVTQMGQEVILRCVPISNHLYFYWYRQILGQKVEFLVSFYNNEISEKSEIFDDQFSVERPDGSNFTLKIRSTKLEDSAMYFCASSGMTSGKYFGAGTRLSVL.

The rearrangement links TRBV4-1 to TRBJ1-2, with D possibly being TRBD1 (5 bases). Per the germline V gene, CDR1 is MGHRA and CDR2 is YSYEKL. Trimming left V 3 bases short and J 8 bases short, with 31 bases between. The CDR3 runs to 19 residues. The CDR3 region is CASSHSGGGRGLVKSGYTF. The DNA of the CDR3 is TGCGCCAGCAGCCACTCTGGGGGGGGACGCGGTTTAGTCAAGTCGGGCTACACCTTC.

The chain joins TRBV18 to TRBJ2-6; 8 bases match TRBD1. The CDR3 consists of 17 residues. CDR1 is KGHSH and CDR2 is LQKENI in the germline V gene. J gave up 0 bases and V 6 bases, and 7 bases lay outside the gene matches. The DNA of the CDR3 is TGTGCCAGCTCTCCAAGACAGGGGTTCTCTGGGGCCAACGTCCTGACTTTC. Protein: CASSPRQGFSGANVLTF.

The chain employs TRBV2 and TRBJ2-7; D is perhaps TRBD2 (5 bases). Trimming removed 3 bases at V and 6 bases at J, with 12 bases between. The CDR3 runs to 13 residues. Germline CDR1 is SNHLY and CDR2 is FYNNEI. The CDR3 spells CASSDIGVGEQYF. CDR3 nucleotides: TGTGCCAGCAGTGACATCGGGGTTGGCGAGCAGTACTTC.

The V call is TRBV4-3, the J call TRBJ2-1; D may be TRBD1 (5 bases). The CDR3 has 13 amino acids. The germline V gene has CDR1 LGHNA and CDR2 YSLEER. V was pared by 0 bases and J by 12 bases, with 12 bases between. CDR3 residues: CASSQDLAQGQFF. DNA of the CDR3: TGCGCCAGCAGCCAAGATTTAGCCCAGGGGCAGTTCTTC.

This clone appeared a single time. V and J are TRBV5-1 and TRBJ2-7; the D call may be TRBD1 or TRBD2 (5 bases each). CDR3 size: 14 residues. The ends were cut back, 3 bases at V and 6 bases at J, with 16 bases in the middle. The germline CDR1 and CDR2 sequences are SGHRS and YFSETQ. CDR3 nucleotide sequence: TGCGCCAGCAGCTCTCAAGGGACGGTGAGCGAGCAGTACTTC. As protein: CASSSQGTVSEQYF.

The chain links TRBV5-1 to TRBJ2-1; the D gene is possibly TRBD2 (5 bases). Germline loops: CDR1 SGHRS, CDR2 YFSETQ. With 4 bases removed from V and 4 bases from J, the gap between germline ends came to 15 bases. This CDR3 has 15 residues. CDR3 in DNA: TGCGCCAGCAGCGGTGGACTTCCCCAATACAATGAGCAGTTCTTC. The encoded protein is CASSGGLPQYNEQFF.

The chain couples TRBV11-2 to TRBJ2-4; D possibly corresponds to TRBD2 (5 bases). Trimming removed 6 bases at V and 3 bases at J, with 12 bases between. This CDR3 has 14 residues. The V gene's germline CDR1 is SGHAT and CDR2 FQNNGV. The CDR3 nucleotides read TGTGCCAGCAGGGCGGGTGGTGACAAAAACATTCAGTACTTC. Residues: CASRAGGDKNIQYF. The variable domain in full, completed from reference TRBV11-2 and TRBJ2-4, reads EAGVAQSPRYKIIEKRQSVAFWCNPISGHATLYWYQQILGQGPKLLIQFQNNGVVDDSQLPKDRFSAERLKGVDSTLKIQPAKLEDSAVYLCASRAGGDKNIQYFGAGTRLSVL.

This clone is a singleton in its sample. The rearrangement links TRBV18 to TRBJ2-7; 12 bases map to TRBD2. The junction had 9 bases not matched to a gene; V was cut back by 6 bases and J by 6 bases. Germline CDR1 is KGHSH and CDR2 is LQKENI. CDR3 length: 15 residues. The CDR3 coding sequence is TGTGCCAGCTCCGGAGGCCTAGCGGGAGGGGGCGAGCAGTACTTC. It yields the protein CASSGGLAGGGEQYF.

This chain connects TRBV2 to TRBJ1-5; D is possibly TRBD1 (5 bases). Germline V gene lookup returns CDR1 SNHLY and CDR2 FYNNEI. The CDR3 covers 13 residues. V shed 8 bases and J shed 3 bases, with 11 bases lying between them. CDR3 nucleotides: TGTGCCAGCGCGGGGGAGTCCAATCAGCCCCAGCATTTT. As protein: CASAGESNQPQHF. Full variable domain (outside the CDR3, taken from reference TRBV2 and TRBJ1-5): EPEVTQTPSHQVTQMGQEVILRCVPISNHLYFYWYRQILGQKVEFLVSFYNNEISEKSEIFDDQFSVERPDGSNFTLKIRSTKLEDSAMYFCASAGESNQPQHFGDGTRLSIL.

V is TRBV9 and J is TRBJ2-3; TRBD2 matches at 8 bases. V gave up 4 bases and J gave up 6 bases; unmatched junction bases: 10. This CDR3 contains 15 residues. Looked up from germline, CDR1 is SGDLS and CDR2 is YYNGEE. CDR3 amino acids: CASSSRGTSGDTQYF. The CDR3 nucleotides read TGTGCCAGCAGCTCCCGCGGGACTAGTGGGGATACGCAGTATTTT.

The J gene is TRBJ2-1, the V gene TRBV2; TRBD2 matches at 13 bases. V shed 6 bases and J 5 bases; nucleotides not matched to a gene: 16. CDR1 is SNHLY, CDR2 FYNNEI, per germline. This CDR3 is 19 amino acids long. The CDR3 reads CASSESGTSGKRRDNEQFF. DNA of the CDR3: TGTGCCAGCAGCGAGTCCGGGACTAGCGGGAAGAGGAGGGACAATGAGCAGTTCTTC.

The CDR3 sequence is CASSPRTGPQHF. The CDR3 DNA follows: TGTGCCAGCTCACCGCGTACTGGGCCCCAGCATTTT. The chain uses TRBV18 and TRBJ1-5; no firm D call. CDR3 length: 12 residues. V was pared by 3 bases and J by 9 bases, with 9 bases between. Germline V gives CDR1 KGHSH, CDR2 LQKENI. The whole variable domain, remainder taken from reference TRBV18 and TRBJ1-5, is NAGVMQNPRHLVRRRGQEARLRCSPMKGHSHVYWYRQLPEEGLKFMVYLQKENIIDESGMPKERFSAEFPKEGPSILRIQQVVRGDSAAYFCASSPRTGPQHFGDGTRLSIL.

This clone was seen only once. The chain combines TRBV5-1 with TRBJ2-7, with D perhaps given as TRBD1 or TRBD2 (6 bases each). Trimming left V 0 bases short and J 6 bases short, with 13 bases between. This CDR3 has 14 amino acids. In germline, CDR1 is SGHRS, CDR2 YFSETQ. DNA for the CDR3: TGCGCCAGCAGCTTGGTTCCGGGGGCCTCCGAGCAGTACTTC. It translates to CASSLVPGASEQYF. The whole variable domain, filled in from reference TRBV5-1 and TRBJ2-7, reads KAGVTQTPRYLIKTRGQQVTLSCSPISGHRSVSWYQQTPGQGLQFLFEYFSETQRNKGNFPGRFSGRQFSNSRSEMNVSTLELGDSALYLCASSLVPGASEQYFGPGTRLTVT.

The V call is TRBV5-1, the J call TRBJ1-1; no clear D gene. The CDR3 sequence is 15 residues long. Germline V gene lookup returns CDR1 SGHRS and CDR2 YFSETQ. Trimming took off 0 bases at V and 2 bases at J, with 11 bases between the two ends. The CDR3 nucleotides are TGCGCCAGCAGCTTGGAGGCAGCGCAAAACACTGAAGCTTTCTTT. Translating gives CASSLEAAQNTEAFF. The complete variable domain, with remaining parts taken from reference TRBV5-1 and TRBJ1-1, reads KAGVTQTPRYLIKTRGQQVTLSCSPISGHRSVSWYQQTPGQGLQFLFEYFSETQRNKGNFPGRFSGRQFSNSRSEMNVSTLELGDSALYLCASSLEAAQNTEAFFGQGTRLTVV.

The chain's CDR3 is CASSFSATGELFF. CDR3 DNA: TGTGCCAGCAGTTTTAGCGCTACCGGGGAGCTGTTTTTT. This sequence joins TRBV5-6 and TRBJ2-2, with D maybe TRBD2 (5 bases). The CDR3 is 13 amino acids. Germline V gives CDR1 SGHDT, CDR2 YYEEEE. V lost 5 bases and J lost 5, with 10 bases in between.

Regarding this clone: Other DNA sequences in this specimen translate into the identical CDR3. The rearrangement joins TRBV19 to TRBJ1-3; weak D call: TRBD1 (6 bases). The length of the CDR3 is 13 residues. Trimming cost V 8 bases and J 0 bases, with 8 bases left between them. The germline V gene has CDR1 LNHDA and CDR2 SQIVND (reference sequence). CDR3 sequence: CASSRGSGNTIYF. Here the CDR3 DNA reads TGTGCCAGTTCCAGGGGCTCTGGAAACACCATATATTTT.

The chain couples TRBV9 to TRBJ2-1; D is possibly TRBD1 (7 bases). Looked up from germline, CDR1 is SGDLS and CDR2 is YYNGEE. This CDR3 is 16 amino acids long. With 4 bases removed from V and 5 bases from J, the gap between germline ends came to 19 bases. The CDR3 here is CASSPQGGQRNNEQFF. The CDR3 coding sequence is TGTGCCAGCAGCCCTCAGGGGGGACAGAGAAACAATGAGCAGTTCTTC.

V is TRBV15 and J is TRBJ2-7, with a weak D call TRBD2 (5 bases). Germline V gene sequence: CDR1 LNHNV, CDR2 YYDKDF (reference sequence). The ends were cut back, 0 bases at V and 4 bases at J, with 13 bases in the middle. CDR3 size: 15 residues. The CDR3 DNA reads TGTGCCACCAGCAGAGATAACGGGGAATGGTACGAGCAGTACTTC. This codes for CATSRDNGEWYEQYF.

The chain has TRBV29-1 and TRBJ1-1; a weak D match, TRBD1 (5 bases). V was cut by 6 bases and J by 9 bases, with 14 bases left in between. The CDR3 length is 11 residues. The germline gives CDR1 SQVTM, CDR2 ANQGSEA. DNA of the CDR3: TGCAGCGTCCCGACAGCAGGGAAAGCTTTCTTT. Translation: CSVPTAGKAFF.